These T cell receptor beta chains were read from a single sample in a study. One entry per CDR3 protein, called by TCRdb with MiXCR from the 5' RACE reads. The sample lists fewer than 80,000 distinct CDR3 sequences; about 20% were seen once. The sequenced sample consisted of memory CD4+ T cells sorted from a lymph node. All receptors come from a female donor with breast cancer. The CDR3 runs from the conserved cysteine through the conserved F or W. The D gene is left open where the match is weak. Rows may omit the clone size; those that give it use once, few, many or a size class.

j_call: TRBJ2-3; v_call: TRBV4-1; clone_size: -; cdr3_length: 16; d_call: TRBD1; cdr3_nt: TGCGCCAGCAGCTCCCGGGACAGGGGTCCCACAGATACGCAGTATTTT; cdr3_aa: CASSSRDRGPTDTQYF
j_call: TRBJ2-7; v_call: TRBV7-2; clone_size: -; cdr3_length: 13; d_call: -; cdr3_nt: TGTGCCAGCAGCTTTTACATAGACAGGGAGCAGTACTTC; cdr3_aa: CASSFYIDREQYF
j_call: TRBJ2-2; v_call: TRBV4-1; clone_size: many; cdr3_length: 14; d_call: -; cdr3_nt: TGCGCCAGCAGCCGAACCATCCGGCCCGGGGAGCTGTTTTTT; cdr3_aa: CASSRTIRPGELFF
j_call: TRBJ2-5; v_call: TRBV7-2; clone_size: many; cdr3_length: 15; d_call: -; cdr3_nt: TGTGCCAGCAGCCCCGCCAGGGACACACAAGAGACCCAGTACTTC; cdr3_aa: CASSPARDTQETQYF
j_call: TRBJ2-7; v_call: TRBV28; clone_size: few; cdr3_length: 11; d_call: -; cdr3_nt: TGTGCCAGCGGCGAGTGGGGCGGGCAGTACTTC; cdr3_aa: CASGEWGGQYF
j_call: TRBJ1-1; v_call: TRBV4-3; clone_size: -; cdr3_length: 15; d_call: -; cdr3_nt: TGCGCCAGCAGCCAATCCGCAGAGATGAACACTGAAGCTCTCTTT; cdr3_aa: CASSQSAEMNTEALF
j_call: TRBJ1-2; v_call: TRBV6-1; clone_size: -; cdr3_length: 13; d_call: TRBD1; cdr3_nt: TGTGCCAGCAGTGACAGGGACAGGGGAGGCTACACCTTC; cdr3_aa: CASSDRDRGGYTF
j_call: TRBJ2-7; v_call: TRBV7-9; clone_size: few; cdr3_length: 14; d_call: -; cdr3_nt: TGTGCCAGCAGCTTATTAGCGGAGGTGTACGAGCAGTACTTC; cdr3_aa: CASSLLAEVYEQYF
j_call: TRBJ2-7; v_call: TRBV5-1; clone_size: few; cdr3_length: 14; d_call: -; cdr3_nt: TGCGCCAGCAGCTTGGAAAGGGTGACGGAGGGTGGTTCCTTC; cdr3_aa: CASSLERVTEGGSF
j_call: TRBJ2-1; v_call: TRBV7-2; clone_size: few; cdr3_length: 16; d_call: TRBD2; cdr3_nt: TGTGCCAGCAGCCGCAACCTAGCGGGGACCAACAATGAGCAGTTCTTC; cdr3_aa: CASSRNLAGTNNEQFF
j_call: TRBJ1-5; v_call: TRBV20-1; clone_size: many; cdr3_length: 15; d_call: -; cdr3_nt: TGCAGTGCTTCCGACGGGATTCTCGACAATCAGCCCCAGCATTTT; cdr3_aa: CSASDGILDNQPQHF